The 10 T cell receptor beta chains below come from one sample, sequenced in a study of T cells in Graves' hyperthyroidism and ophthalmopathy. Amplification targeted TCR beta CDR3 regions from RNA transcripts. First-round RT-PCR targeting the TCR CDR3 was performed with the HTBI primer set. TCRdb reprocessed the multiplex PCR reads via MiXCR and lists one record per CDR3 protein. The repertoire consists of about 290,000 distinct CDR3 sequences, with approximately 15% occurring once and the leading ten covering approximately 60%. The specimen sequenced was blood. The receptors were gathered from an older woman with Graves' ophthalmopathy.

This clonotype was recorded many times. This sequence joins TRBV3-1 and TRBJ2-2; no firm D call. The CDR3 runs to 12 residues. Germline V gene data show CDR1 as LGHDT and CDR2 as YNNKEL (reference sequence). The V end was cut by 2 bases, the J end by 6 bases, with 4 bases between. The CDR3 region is CASSQLSGELFF. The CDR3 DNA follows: TGTGCCAGCAGCCAATTATCCGGGGAGCTGTTTTTT.

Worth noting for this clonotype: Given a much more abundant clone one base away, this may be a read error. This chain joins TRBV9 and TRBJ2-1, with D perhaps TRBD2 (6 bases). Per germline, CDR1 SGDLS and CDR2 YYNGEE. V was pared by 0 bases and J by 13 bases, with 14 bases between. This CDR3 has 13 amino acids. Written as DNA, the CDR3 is TGTGCCAGCAGCGTAGCTGGAGGGGAGACCCAGTTCTTC. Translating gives CASSVAGGETQFF.

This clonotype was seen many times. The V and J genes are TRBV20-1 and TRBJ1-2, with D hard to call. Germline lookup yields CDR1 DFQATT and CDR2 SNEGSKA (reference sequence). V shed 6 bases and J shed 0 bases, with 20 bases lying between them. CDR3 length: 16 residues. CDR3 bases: TGCAGTGCCCCATTGCCGATCCGCCGAGCTAACTATGGCTACACCTTC. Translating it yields CSAPLPIRRANYGYTF.

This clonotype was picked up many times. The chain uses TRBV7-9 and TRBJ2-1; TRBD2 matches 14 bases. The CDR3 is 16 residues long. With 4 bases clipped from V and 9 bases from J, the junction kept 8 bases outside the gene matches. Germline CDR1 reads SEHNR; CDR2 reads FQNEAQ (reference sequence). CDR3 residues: CASSWGLAGVKLEQFF. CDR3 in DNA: TGTGCCAGCAGCTGGGGACTAGCGGGAGTGAAGCTTGAGCAGTTCTTC. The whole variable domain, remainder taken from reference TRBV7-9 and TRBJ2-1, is DTGVSQNPRHKITKRGQNVTFRCDPISEHNRLYWYRQTLGQGPEFLTYFQNEAQLEKSRLLSDRFSAERPKGSFSTLEIQRTEQGDSAMYLCASSWGLAGVKLEQFFGPGTRLTVL.

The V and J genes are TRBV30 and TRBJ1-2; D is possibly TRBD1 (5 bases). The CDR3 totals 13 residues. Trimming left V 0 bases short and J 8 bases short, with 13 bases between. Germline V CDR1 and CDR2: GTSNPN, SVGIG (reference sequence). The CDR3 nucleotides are TGTGCCTGGAGTGTACTGGAAGGGGTCGGCTACACCTTC. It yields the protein CAWSVLEGVGYTF.

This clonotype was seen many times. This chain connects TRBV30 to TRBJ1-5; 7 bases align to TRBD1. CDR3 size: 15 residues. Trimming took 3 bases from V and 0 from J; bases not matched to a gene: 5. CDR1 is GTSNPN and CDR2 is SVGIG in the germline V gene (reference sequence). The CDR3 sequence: CAWSMGQYSNQPQHF. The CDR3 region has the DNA TGTGCCTGGAGCATGGGACAGTATAGCAATCAGCCCCAGCATTTT.

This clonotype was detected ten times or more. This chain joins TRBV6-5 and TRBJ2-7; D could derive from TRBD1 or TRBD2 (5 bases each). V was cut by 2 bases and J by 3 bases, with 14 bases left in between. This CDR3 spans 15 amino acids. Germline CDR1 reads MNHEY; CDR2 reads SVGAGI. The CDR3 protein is CASSYIGAGRYEQYF. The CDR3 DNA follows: TGTGCCAGCAGTTACATCGGGGCAGGTCGCTACGAGCAGTACTTC.

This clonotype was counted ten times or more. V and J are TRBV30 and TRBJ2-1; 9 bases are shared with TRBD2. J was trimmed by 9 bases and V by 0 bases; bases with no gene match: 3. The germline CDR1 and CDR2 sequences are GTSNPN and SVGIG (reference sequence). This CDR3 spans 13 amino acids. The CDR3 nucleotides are TGTGCCTGGAGTGTTAGCGGGAGTAGTGAGCAGTTCTTC. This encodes CAWSVSGSSEQFF.

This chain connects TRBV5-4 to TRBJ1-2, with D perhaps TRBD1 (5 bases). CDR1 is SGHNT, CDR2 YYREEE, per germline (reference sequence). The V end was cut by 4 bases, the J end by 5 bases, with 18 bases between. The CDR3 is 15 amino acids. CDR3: CASSAHPGGGYGYTF. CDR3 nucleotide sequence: TGTGCCAGCAGCGCCCATCCCGGGGGTGGGTATGGCTACACCTTC. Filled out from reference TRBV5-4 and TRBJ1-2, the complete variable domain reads ETGVTQSPTHLIKTRGQQVTLRCSSQSGHNTVSWYQQALGQGPQFIFQYYREEENGRGNFPPRFSGLQFPNYSSELNVNALELDDSALYLCASSAHPGGGYGYTFGSGTRLTVV.

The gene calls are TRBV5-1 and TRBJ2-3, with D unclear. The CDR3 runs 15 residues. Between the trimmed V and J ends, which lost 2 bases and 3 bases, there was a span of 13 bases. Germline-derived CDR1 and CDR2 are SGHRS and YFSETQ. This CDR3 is CASSFLEGSTDTQYF. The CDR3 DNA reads TGCGCCAGCAGCTTTCTTGAAGGGTCAACAGATACGCAGTATTTT.